This T cell receptor (beta chain) was found in a study of CD8 T cells in ankylosing spondylitis. This clonotype was counted many times. The antigen remains unidentified. MiXCR was run by TCRdb on the 5' RACE reads, yielding one entry per CDR3 protein. The sample lists approximately 40,000 distinct CDR3 sequences; 6% were seen once. CDR1 and CDR2 (germline): DFQATT, SNEGSKA (reference sequence). V dropped 3 bases and J dropped 8; count of bases not matched to a gene: 6. The CDR3 has 14 amino acids. Overall study results and limits: A motif of 7 to 9 highly homologous TCR beta variants was seen as apparently characteristic of ankylosing spondylitis blood.

The clonotype originates from a male donor with ankylosing spondylitis or in good health (not recorded which). V usage is TRBV20-1 and J usage is TRBJ1-4, with 10 nucleotides matching TRBD1. Specimen: blood, either unsorted or a sorted T cell fraction (not recorded which). This CDR3 reads CSARFGTGAEKLFF. In DNA form, the CDR3 reads TGCAGTGCTAGGTTCGGGACAGGGGCCGAAAAACTGTTTTTT.